These T cell receptor beta chains were read from a single sample in a study of T-cell memory formation after mild COVID-19. TCRdb called the 5' RACE reads again in MiXCR, with one record for every CDR3 protein. The sample consists of around 150,000 distinct CDR3 sequences, about 14% of them appearing once. The material sequenced was PBMCs or a T cell subset sorted from them (not recorded which). The receptors derive from an adult woman who had mild COVID-19 (a few samples of this study predate the infection). Cell type and time point are not known. The CDR3 runs from the conserved cysteine through the conserved F or W. D genes are given only for firm matches. Only part of the rows carry a size: once, few, many, or a class if the clone is expanded.

TGTGCCAGCAGTCCGACAGGGTCTGGGGAGCAGTACTTC	CASSPTGSGEQYF	many	TRBJ2-7	TRBV2	TRBD1
TGTGCCAGCAAAGAGGGCCTCACCGGGGAGCTGTTTTTT	CASKEGLTGELFF	few	TRBJ2-2	TRBV5-5	.
TGTGCCAGCAGCACCAGGGAAGGCGGATACGAGCAGTACTTC	CASSTREGGYEQYF	.	TRBJ2-7	TRBV11-2	.
TGTGCCAGCAGCTTCCGTTCCGGAGTCTACGAGCAGTACTTC	CASSFRSGVYEQYF	.	TRBJ2-7	TRBV7-8	.
TGTGCCAGCAGCCTACGCGCCAAAAACATTCAGTACTTC	CASSLRAKNIQYF	.	TRBJ2-4	TRBV5-6	.
TGTGCCACCAGCAGAGACCCTTTGAACGAGCAGTACTTC	CATSRDPLNEQYF	many	TRBJ2-7	TRBV15	.
TGTGCCAGCAGCTTAGCGGCACGTTACAGGGCAGGAAATGAGCAGTTCTTC	CASSLAARYRAGNEQFF	.	TRBJ2-1	TRBV7-9	.
TGTGCCATCAGTGGGGGGGCTAGCGGGAGTGGCGAGCAGTACTTC	CAISGGASGSGEQYF	.	TRBJ2-7	TRBV10-3	TRBD2
TGTGCCAGCAGTTCCGGGACAGGGGATCGGGGCTACACCTTC	CASSSGTGDRGYTF	few	TRBJ1-2	TRBV7-2	TRBD1
TGCGCCAGCAGCCAAGATCAAGGGACAGCGTCCTACGAGCAGTACTTC	CASSQDQGTASYEQYF	.	TRBJ2-7	TRBV4-1	TRBD1
TGTGCCAGCAGCTTAGAAAGACCAATCGGGGAGCTGTTTTTT	CASSLERPIGELFF	few	TRBJ2-2	TRBV7-9	.
TGTGCCAGCAGTTCACCCCTGGGGCTTCTGAACACCGGGGAGCTGTTTTTT	CASSSPLGLLNTGELFF	many	TRBJ2-2	TRBV6-2/TRBV6-3	.
TGTGCCAGCAGCATCGGACAGGGACCCTACGAGCAGTACTTC	CASSIGQGPYEQYF	once	TRBJ2-7	TRBV5-6	TRBD1
TGTGCCAGCAGGACAGCGGGAGGGGGATCCTACAATGAGCAGTTCTTC	CASRTAGGGSYNEQFF	few	TRBJ2-1	TRBV11-2	TRBD2
TGCAGTGCTAGTTTTCCCGGGACAGGCGGCAACTATGGCTACACCTTC	CSASFPGTGGNYGYTF	.	TRBJ1-2	TRBV20-1	TRBD1
TGCGCCAGCAGCCAAGACCCTGCGAGCTCTGGAAACACCATATATTTT	CASSQDPASSGNTIYF	.	TRBJ1-3	TRBV4-3	.
TGTGCCAGCAGTTACTCGGACAGGGAGGCCCAAGAGACCCAGTACTTC	CASSYSDREAQETQYF	few	TRBJ2-5	TRBV6-5	TRBD1
TGTGCCAGCAGCCCAGGGATCATCCCCTACAATGAGCAGTTCTTC	CASSPGIIPYNEQFF	few	TRBJ2-1	TRBV7-9	.
TGTGCCATCAGAAACGATCTAGCGGGTGAGCAGTTCTTC	CAIRNDLAGEQFF	.	TRBJ2-1	TRBV10-3	TRBD2
TGTGCCAGCAGCTTAGCGCGGCTAGCGGGGGGGAGGGAGACCCAGTACTTC	CASSLARLAGGRETQYF	.	TRBJ2-5	TRBV7-2	TRBD2
TGCGCCAGCAGCCAAGTGATTGCGGGGGGGGCGGAAAATGAGCAGTTCTTC	CASSQVIAGGAENEQFF	few	TRBJ2-1	TRBV4-1	TRBD2
TGCGCCAGCAGCTTGAGTAAGGGTCAAGAGACCCAGTACTTC	CASSLSKGQETQYF	.	TRBJ2-5	TRBV5-1	.
TGTGCCAGCCGCTGGGGTGTCGTGGATACGCAGTATTTT	CASRWGVVDTQYF	.	TRBJ2-3	TRBV6-1	.
TGCAGTGCTACCGACAGGGTCGGAGGCATTCAGTACTTC	CSATDRVGGIQYF	.	TRBJ2-4	TRBV20-1	TRBD1
TGTGCCAGCAGAGCGGGACTGCCAGATACGCAGTATTTT	CASRAGLPDTQYF	.	TRBJ2-3	TRBV12-3/TRBV12-4	TRBD2
TGTGCCAGCAGCTTAGAACCCCGGACAGGGCTCTACAATGAGCAGTTCTTC	CASSLEPRTGLYNEQFF	.	TRBJ2-1	TRBV7-6	TRBD1
TGTGCCAGCAGCGAAAGAGGGGTTGGGGGTCAGCCCCAGCATTTT	CASSERGVGGQPQHF	.	TRBJ1-5	TRBV2	.
TGTGCCAGCAGTGTTTACCAGCGGGGGGGCCGGCGCACAGATACGCAGTATTTT	CASSVYQRGGRRTDTQYF	.	TRBJ2-3	TRBV2	TRBD2
TGCGCCAGAAGCCAAGATAAGGCTCTTTACCAAGATACGCAGTATTTT	CARSQDKALYQDTQYF	.	TRBJ2-3	TRBV4-1	.
TGTGCCAGCAGCCAAGATCACGGGGGGGGCAATCAGCCCCAGCATTTT	CASSQDHGGGNQPQHF	few	TRBJ1-5	TRBV4-2	.
TGCAGTGCTAGGGGCCTAGCGGAGCAAGAGACCCAGTACTTC	CSARGLAEQETQYF	.	TRBJ2-5	TRBV20-1	TRBD2
TGCGCCAGCAGCTTGGTGTACACCGGGGAGCTGTTTTTT	CASSLVYTGELFF	.	TRBJ2-2	TRBV5-1	.
TGTGCCTGGAGCGAGACGAGTGGGCGTCAGCCCCAGCATTTT	CAWSETSGRQPQHF	few	TRBJ1-5	TRBV30	.
TGCGCCAGCAGCTCAGACAGGGCCAGGAGGGCGGATGAGCAGTTCTTC	CASSSDRARRADEQFF	few	TRBJ2-1	TRBV4-1	.
TGTGCCAGCAGTTACCTTCCGGACCCAGATACGCAGTATTTT	CASSYLPDPDTQYF	.	TRBJ2-3	TRBV6-5	.
TGTGCCAGCAGCTCAACCGGGACAGGCACAGATACGCAGTATTTT	CASSSTGTGTDTQYF	.	TRBJ2-3	TRBV7-3	TRBD1
TGTGCCAGCAGTGAACTGTGGACAGGGTACTTCGCCACTGAAGCTTTCTTT	CASSELWTGYFATEAFF	.	TRBJ1-1	TRBV6-1	TRBD1
TGTGCCAGCAGCTTGGTTCGGGGGGATGAGACCCAGTACTTC	CASSLVRGDETQYF	few	TRBJ2-5	TRBV5-4	TRBD2
TGTGCCAGTTGGACAGGGAAGGTCAGCACTGAAGCTTTCTTT	CASWTGKVSTEAFF	.	TRBJ1-1	TRBV6-4	TRBD1
TGTGCCAGCAGTGGCGGGGGGGAGGACTATGGCTACACCTTC	CASSGGGEDYGYTF	once	TRBJ1-2	TRBV12-3/TRBV12-4	.
TGTGCCAGCAGTCATAGGGCAGTGGGCAAAAACATTCAGTACTTC	CASSHRAVGKNIQYF	.	TRBJ2-4	TRBV12-3/TRBV12-4	.
TGCAGCGTTGGCTCTTGGTTGGAGCAGTTCTTC	CSVGSWLEQFF	.	TRBJ2-1	TRBV29-1	.
TGCGCCAGCACCCGGGGAACCAGGGAGACCCAGTACTTC	CASTRGTRETQYF	.	TRBJ2-5	TRBV5-1	.
TGTGCCAGCACCCCGCCGTCGGACGAGCAGTTCTTC	CASTPPSDEQFF	few	TRBJ2-1	TRBV7-9	.
TGTGCCAGCAGTAAGGATACAGATACGCAGTATTTT	CASSKDTDTQYF	few	TRBJ2-3	TRBV2	.
TGTGCCAGCAGCTTAGCGGTGGGGGCGCCCCGGACCAATGAGCAGTTCTTC	CASSLAVGAPRTNEQFF	.	TRBJ2-1	TRBV7-7	.